This T cell receptor beta chain was obtained from a study of persistence of HIV-infected CD4 T cells. General study findings and limits: Degenerate expanded CDR3beta sequences were enriched among CMV- and Gag-responding cells.

The stimulus was an HIV-1 Gag 15-mer peptide pool, around 1.1 ug/peptide/mL. CD40L/CD69 double-negative CD45RO-high memory CD4+ T cells were collected. Undetectable plasma HIV-1 RNA below 50 copies/mL lasted at least 4 years. Regarding this clone: The antigen is unknown.

Trimming took off 5 bases at V and 7 bases at J, with 12 bases between the two ends. This CDR3 contains 12 residues. This was the immunoSEQ version 4 assay in survey mode. The table came from immunoSEQ multiplex PCR; TCRdb's copy has only in-frame clones and leaves some out. The sample lists about 64,000 clones; about 77% were seen once. This TCR was sampled from an adult man with HIV who was CMV-seropositive. This material consisted of CD4+ T cells sorted from PBMCs after approximately 19-hour stimulation, taken from a patient who received antiretroviral therapy. V usage is TRBV12-3 or TRBV12-4 and J usage is TRBJ2-7; possibly TRBD2 for D (6 bases). The CDR3 DNA sequence: TGTGCCAGCAGTCTGACTAGTGGAGAGCAGTACTTC. Translation: CASSLTSGEQYF.